This is a list of T cell receptor beta chains from one sample in a study of cytomegalovirus exposure and HLA in healthy donors. The table came from immunoSEQ multiplex PCR; TCRdb's copy has only in-frame clones and leaves some out. The sample has 200,000 to 300,000 clones, about 77% seen once. The sequenced sample was PBMCs. Receptors originate from a boy between 5 and 17 years old in good health and CMV-seronegative. CDR3s include the opening cysteine and the closing phenylalanine or tryptophan. The order of the fields is D gene, V gene, J gene, CDR3 protein, CDR3 DNA. The D gene is left open where the match is weak.

NA,TRBV9,TRBJ2-5,CASSVVGGRETQYF,TGTGCCAGCAGCGTAGTCGGGGGGCGGGAGACCCAGTACTTC
NA,TRBV6-4,TRBJ2-5,CASSDSTGSGQETQYF,TGTGCCAGCAGTGACTCAACAGGGAGCGGACAAGAGACCCAGTACTTC
NA,TRBV27,TRBJ2-7,CASSPTGYYSYEQYF,TGTGCCAGCAGTCCCACAGGGTATTATTCCTACGAGCAGTACTTC
NA,TRBV4-1,TRBJ1-2,CASSQETGLRGYTF,TGCGCCAGCAGCCAAGAAACCGGATTGAGGGGCTACACCTTC
TRBD2,TRBV7-2,TRBJ2-2,CASSSRLAGAGPNTGELFF,TGTGCCAGCAGCTCTCGACTAGCGGGAGCGGGACCAAACACCGGGGAGCTGTTTTTT
TRBD1,TRBV5-1,TRBJ1-1,CASSFTGETVDTEAFF,TGCGCCAGCAGCTTTACAGGGGAGACGGTGGACACTGAAGCTTTCTTT
NA,TRBV7-2,TRBJ2-5,CASSLRLGTPGGTQYF,TGTGCCAGCAGCTTAAGGCTCGGGACTCCCGGGGGGACCCAGTACTTC
NA,TRBV5-4,TRBJ2-1,CASSLDPTSYNEQFF,TGTGCCAGCAGCTTAGACCCCACTAGCTACAATGAGCAGTTCTTC
TRBD1,TRBV25-1,TRBJ2-5,CASSYRRQGRKETQYF,TGTGCCAGCAGTTACCGACGACAGGGGCGGAAAGAGACCCAGTACTTC
NA,TRBV6-6,TRBJ2-7,CASSYSERGYEQYF,TGTGCCAGCAGTTACTCGGAGAGAGGCTACGAGCAGTACTTC
NA,TRBV6-4,TRBJ1-1,CASSELTGGTEAFF,TGTGCCAGCAGTGAGCTGACAGGCGGCACTGAAGCTTTCTTT
NA,TRBV27,TRBJ1-2,CASSLRANYGYTF,TGTGCCAGCAGTTTACGTGCTAACTATGGCTACACCTTC
TRBD1,TRBV5-4,TRBJ2-1,CASSLGQGDSFSYNEQFF,TGTGCCAGCAGCTTGGGACAGGGGGATTCCTTCTCCTACAATGAGCAGTTCTTC
NA,TRBV29-1,TRBJ2-2,CSVRWAGGELFF,TGCAGCGTTAGGTGGGCGGGAGGGGAGCTGTTTTTT
TRBD2,TRBV4-1,TRBJ2-1,CASSQDKGLAVYNEQFF,TGCGCCAGCAGCCAAGATAAAGGACTAGCGGTCTACAATGAGCAGTTCTTC
NA,TRBV5-5,TRBJ2-7,CASSLYGQGTYEQYF,TGTGCCAGCAGCTTATACGGGCAGGGCACCTACGAGCAGTACTTC
NA,TRBV7-7,TRBJ2-7,CASSPGPTTTYEQYF,TGTGCCAGCAGCCCCGGGCCGACGACTACTTACGAGCAGTACTTC